A selection of T cell receptor beta chains follows, all from one sample in a study of blood T cell repertoires in COVID-19. The repertoire was sequenced with immunoSEQ multiplex PCR; TCRdb's copy has only in-frame clones and lacks some. Of some 220,000 clones detected, 60% to 85% appear once; the ten largest clones hold about 7.2%. The sample comprised peripheral blood. These receptors all stem from a woman between 65 and 79 years old with acute or convalescent COVID-19. Each CDR3 is given without its conserved first and last residue. Rows may omit the clone size; those that give it use once, few, many or a size class.

CDR3aa | v_gene | abundance
ASSEVEQTQY | TRBV2 | -
ATSRDRDRVSPLH | TRBV15 | -
ASTVSGGPQF | TRBV5-1 | -
ATSDLAGGTDTQY | TRBV15 | -
ASSLGLAGGPLHYEQY | TRBV7-2 | -
ATSGGSNQPQH | TRBV10-2 | -
ASSFTVSQPQH | TRBV12-3/TRBV12-4 | once
ASRPTGGANTGELF | TRBV5-1 | -
ASSLAGGNTGELF | TRBV7-8 | -
ASSQVLGHVNTEAF | TRBV3-1/TRBV3-2 | -
ASSFGGEETQY | TRBV12-3/TRBV12-4 | -
ASTQGTGGLGYT | TRBV5-1 | few
ASSRREGEKLF | TRBV7-2 | -